This T cell receptor (beta chain) was profiled in a study of T cells in Graves' hyperthyroidism and ophthalmopathy. Patients aged 18 to 65 with hyperthyroidism were newly diagnosed, with duration under 2 months. Patients were excluded for uncontrolled infection, other autoimmune disease, pregnancy or lactation. The CDR3 runs 10 residues. V shed 7 bases and J shed 3 bases, with 6 bases lying between them. Germline V lookup: CDR1 SQVTM, CDR2 ANQGSEA. RNA transcripts yielded amplified TCR beta CDR3 regions. The study used the HTBI primer set for a first-round RT-PCR of the TCR CDR3. TCRdb passed the multiplex PCR reads through MiXCR, listing each CDR3 protein once. This sample has under 300,000 distinct CDR3 sequences, with about 25% found just once.

The receptor was isolated from a middle-aged man with Graves' hyperthyroidism that later progressed to Graves' ophthalmopathy. The V gene is TRBV29-1, the J gene TRBJ2-5; D ambiguous. Sequencing used blood. As DNA, the CDR3 is TGCAGCGGTGAGGAAGAGACCCAGTACTTC. It is translated as CSGEEETQYF.